This passage covers 27 T cell receptor beta chains from one sample sequenced in a study of regulatory T cells in long-lasting Graves disease. Researchers made TCR beta libraries by using iRepertoire HTBI primers and running Arm-PCR on CDR3 regions. TCRdb re-analysed the multiplex PCR reads in MiXCR, keeping a single row per CDR3 protein. Among about 500,000 distinct CDR3 sequences listed, more than 10% were seen once. Time point noted: newly diagnosed GD, antithyroid drugs for less than 3 months. Generation of the TCR library employed RNA extracted from PBMCs. These records were also assigned to another study, of T cells in Graves' hyperthyroidism and ophthalmopathy.

The source material was peripheral blood mononuclear cells (PBMCs), sampled at new diagnosis, from a patient treated with antithyroid drugs. All receptors derive from a woman in her twenties or thirties with Graves disease.

There are a few counts of this clonotype. CDR3 sequence: CASSVGTSVDEQYF. The DNA of the CDR3 is TGTGCCAGCAGCGTAGGGACTAGCGTTGACGAGCAGTACTTC. The J gene is TRBJ2-7, the V gene TRBV9; TRBD2 agrees at 9 bases. Per the germline V gene, CDR1 is SGDLS and CDR2 is YYNGEE. The CDR3 runs to 14 residues. V lost 0 bases and J lost 5; bases outside the gene matches: 3. Based on the CDR3 plus reference TRBV9 and TRBJ2-7, the full variable domain is DSGVTQTPKHLITATGQRVTLRCSPRSGDLSVYWYQQSLDQGLQFLIQYYNGEERAKGNILERFSAQQFPDLHSELNLSSLELGDSALYFCASSVGTSVDEQYFGPGTRLTVT.

V and J are TRBV20-1 and TRBJ2-3; D remains unclear. Germline V gene sequence: CDR1 DFQATT, CDR2 SNEGSKA (reference sequence). Trimming took off 1 base at V and 8 bases at J, with 10 bases between the two ends. The CDR3 loop spans 12 amino acids. The CDR3: CSARARWGTQYF. Written as DNA, the CDR3 is TGCAGTGCTAGAGCTCGATGGGGTACGCAGTATTTT.

This clonotype appeared many times. The rearrangement uses TRBV11-1 and TRBJ2-1; 7 bases map to TRBD1. Germline V lookup: CDR1 SGHAT, CDR2 FQDESV (reference sequence). The CDR3 runs 16 residues. V lost 6 bases, J lost 1 base, and 9 bases stayed unmatched. Here the CDR3 DNA reads TGTGCCAGCAGGTCCTTACAGGGGCTATCCTACAATGAGCAGTTCTTC. This encodes CASRSLQGLSYNEQFF. The variable domain in full, completed from reference TRBV11-1 and TRBJ2-1, reads EAEVAQSPRYKITEKSQAVAFWCDPISGHATLYWYRQILGQGPELLVQFQDESVVDDSQLPKDRFSAERLKGVDSTLKIQPAELGDSAMYLCASRSLQGLSYNEQFFGPGTRLTVL.

In regard to this clonotype: This clone may be a read error of a much larger clone one base away. V is TRBV6-5 and J is TRBJ1-4; 7 bases fit TRBD1. The CDR3 spans 16 residues. Germline trimming cut 2 bases from V and 4 bases from J; bases unmatched to any gene: 7. Germline V CDR1 and CDR2: MNHEY, SVGAGI. The CDR3 DNA is TGTGCCAGCAGTTACCATTCGGGACAGATTAATGAAAAACTGTTTTTT. This gives the protein CASSYHSGQINEKLFF.

The CDR3 region is CASSPRSRVGEKLFF. CDR3 sequence (DNA): TGTGCCAGCAGCCCTCGATCGAGGGTTGGAGAAAAACTGTTTTTT. This chain links TRBV5-6 with TRBJ1-4, with no clear D. Between the trimmed V and J ends, which lost 4 bases and 8 bases, there was a span of 18 bases. There are 15 residues in the CDR3. CDR1 and CDR2 (germline): SGHDT, YYEEEE.

The chain links TRBV10-2 to TRBJ1-1, with 7 bases that match TRBD1. CDR3 length: 14 amino acids. With 6 bases clipped from V and 1 base from J, the junction kept 5 bases outside the gene matches. Germline loops: CDR1 WSHSY, CDR2 SAAADI. Here the CDR3 reads CASRKDRKNTEAFF. The CDR3 nucleotides read TGCGCCAGCAGAAAGGACAGGAAGAACACTGAAGCTTTCTTT.

This clonotype came up many times. V gene TRBV3-1 combines with J gene TRBJ1-2; a weak D match, TRBD1 (6 bases). This CDR3 is built from 15 residues. Germline CDR1 is LGHDT and CDR2 is YNNKEL (reference sequence). V gave up 4 bases and J gave up 3 bases, with 15 bases separating them. CDR3 nucleotides: TGTGCCAGCAGCCCCCAAAGGACAGTATACTATGGCTACACCTTC. Protein product: CASSPQRTVYYGYTF.

The chain is built from TRBV11-3 and TRBJ2-7; tentatively, D is TRBD1 (6 bases). V dropped 5 bases and J dropped 3 bases, with 17 bases sitting between them. The CDR3 runs 15 residues. Germline CDR1 SGHNT, CDR2 YENEEA. CDR3 region: CASSPAYRDFYEQYF. The CDR3 DNA sequence: TGTGCCAGCAGCCCCGCCTACAGGGATTTCTACGAGCAGTACTTC.

Ten or more counts support this clonotype. Compared with germline, one end of the junction differs, possibly owing to a read error. The rearrangement joins TRBV6-2 or TRBV6-3 to TRBJ2-2; perhaps TRBD1 as D (5 bases). The CDR3 runs 13 residues. Germline V CDR1 and CDR2: MNHEY, SVGEGT. This chain's CDR3 is CASSDSGTGELFF. CDR3 DNA: TGTGCCAGCAGTGACTCAGGGACCGGGGAGCTGTTTTTT.

The sample holds many counts of this clonotype. The rearrangement joins TRBV19 to TRBJ2-5; no firm D call. V was trimmed by 2 bases and J by 3 bases, leaving 13 bases between them. Germline CDR1 is LNHDA and CDR2 is SQIVND (reference sequence). CDR3 length: 15 residues. CDR3 amino acids: CASSIFAGEKETQYF. DNA of the CDR3: TGTGCCAGTAGTATATTTGCAGGCGAAAAAGAGACCCAGTACTTC.

This clonotype was recorded a few times. V gene TRBV7-9 combines with J gene TRBJ2-1; no reliable D call. Per germline, CDR1 SEHNR and CDR2 FQNEAQ (reference sequence). The CDR3 extends over 13 amino acids. The V and J ends lost 5 bases and 6 bases respectively, with 11 bases between them. CDR3 protein: CASSTQTVNEQFF. CDR3 DNA: TGTGCCAGCAGCACCCAGACGGTCAATGAGCAGTTCTTC.

This clonotype was detected only a few times. The rearrangement links TRBV4-1 to TRBJ2-6; possible D gene TRBD2, 6 bases. Trimming left V 3 bases short and J 0 bases short, with 9 bases between. Germline CDR1 and CDR2: MGHRA and YSYEKL. This CDR3 comprises 16 residues. CDR3: CASSHPGDSGANVLTF. CDR3 DNA sequence: TGCGCCAGCAGCCACCCGGGGGACTCTGGGGCCAACGTCCTGACTTTC.

This clonotype was counted between two and nine times. The genes are TRBV6-1 and TRBJ2-5, with D unresolved. Trimming left V 6 bases short and J 5 bases short, with 10 bases between. CDR3 size: 12 residues. Per germline, CDR1 MNHNS and CDR2 SASEGT. The CDR3 bases are TGTGCCAGCAGCCAAGCCGGGGAGACCCAGTACTTC. Its protein product is CASSQAGETQYF.

In this sample, this clonotype turned up many times. CDR3 coding DNA: TGTGCCAGCAGCCTACACCTTATGAACACTGAAGCTTTCTTT. Amino acids: CASSLHLMNTEAFF. The chain couples TRBV6-1 to TRBJ1-1; D remains unclear. CDR3 length equals 14 residues. Deletions cut 6 bases from V and 0 bases from J, with 11 bases between. Looked up from germline, CDR1 is MNHNS and CDR2 is SASEGT.

The chain employs TRBV7-9 and TRBJ2-5; 7 nucleotides agree with TRBD1. Germline loops: CDR1 SEHNR, CDR2 FQNEAQ (reference sequence). The ends lost 5 bases at V and 4 bases at J; junction bases unmatched: 7. The CDR3 consists of 14 residues. The DNA for the CDR3 is TGTGCCAGCAGCCCAGGGACAGTTGTAGAGACCCAGTACTTC. This translates into CASSPGTVVETQYF.

This clonotype was recorded at least ten times. The chain has TRBV19 and TRBJ2-7, with D uncertain. Germline values: CDR1 LNHDA, CDR2 SQIVND (reference sequence). The germline V and J ends were trimmed by 8 bases and 3 bases, with 20 bases remaining between them. The CDR3 sequence is 15 residues long. Written as DNA, the CDR3 is TGTGCCAGTTCGTTGCCCAACCAGGCTAACTACGAGCAGTACTTC. It specifies CASSLPNQANYEQYF.

The table lists this clonotype with many counts. This chain links TRBV20-1 with TRBJ2-2, with D perhaps matching TRBD1 or TRBD2 (6 bases each). V was cut by 6 bases and J by 4 bases, with 12 bases left in between. Looked up from germline, CDR1 is DFQATT and CDR2 is SNEGSKA (reference sequence). The CDR3 has 13 residues. This CDR3 is CSAKGGLTGELFF. As DNA, the CDR3 is TGCAGTGCCAAAGGGGGGCTCACCGGGGAGCTGTTTTTT.

This clonotype was observed many times. The chain employs TRBV18 and TRBJ2-6; tentatively, D is TRBD1 (5 bases). CDR1 KGHSH and CDR2 LQKENI come from the germline V gene. V lost 6 bases and J 0 bases, leaving 12 bases between the germline ends. The length of the CDR3 is 16 residues. Here the CDR3 reads CASSSRQSSGANVLTF. The CDR3 coding sequence is TGTGCCAGCTCGTCCAGACAGTCCTCTGGGGCCAACGTCCTGACTTTC.

At least ten counts were recorded for this clonotype. Here the CDR3 DNA reads TGTGCCAGCAGTTACACTAGCGGAGCCTACGAGCAGTACTTC. As protein: CASSYTSGAYEQYF. The gene calls are TRBV6-5 and TRBJ2-7, with 8 bases aligning to TRBD2. Germline CDR1 MNHEY, CDR2 SVGAGI. CDR3 size: 14 residues. With 2 bases clipped from V and 2 bases from J, the junction kept 2 bases outside the gene matches.

This clonotype was seen ten or more times. The rearrangement links TRBV5-8 to TRBJ1-1; 7 nucleotides agree with TRBD1. Germline CDR1 reads SGHTS; CDR2 reads YDEGEE. The J segment lost 6 bases and the V segment lost 1 base, leaving 9 bases of the junction unmatched. The CDR3 spans 15 residues. As DNA, the CDR3 is TGTGCCAGCAGCTTGTGGGCAGGGGGGACTGCTGAAGCTTTCTTT. Protein: CASSLWAGGTAEAFF. Drawing the rest from reference TRBV5-8 and TRBJ1-1, the complete variable domain is EAGVTQSPTHLIKTRGQQATLRCSPISGHTSVYWYQQALGLGLQFLLWYDEGEERNRGNFPPRFSGRQFPNYSSELNVNALELEDSALYLCASSLWAGGTAEAFFGQGTRLTVV.

This clonotype was detected ten times or more. The V and J genes are TRBV29-1 and TRBJ2-3; 11 bases are shared with TRBD2. Per germline, CDR1 SQVTM and CDR2 ANQGSEA. There are 15 residues in the CDR3. V shed 3 bases, J shed 6 bases, and the junction held 8 bases outside the gene matches. CDR3 protein: CSVEAFGLAGDTQYF. In DNA, the CDR3 is TGCAGCGTTGAGGCATTTGGACTAGCGGGCGATACGCAGTATTTT.

This clonotype was found a few times. The chain couples TRBV20-1 to TRBJ2-7; 7 positions match TRBD2. The CDR3 has 14 residues. The V and J ends lost 2 bases and 5 bases, in that order; junction bases with no gene match: 9. Per germline, CDR1 DFQATT and CDR2 SNEGSKA (reference sequence). The CDR3 sequence is CSARTGRVRDEQYF. CDR3 sequence (DNA): TGCAGTGCTAGAACTGGGAGGGTTCGGGACGAGCAGTACTTC.

CDR3: CASSQVAGVGEQYF. The CDR3 region has the DNA TGCGCCAGCAGCCAAGTAGCCGGAGTAGGTGAGCAGTACTTC. The V call is TRBV4-1, the J call TRBJ2-7; D uncertain. In germline, CDR1 is MGHRA, CDR2 YSYEKL. CDR3 size: 14 residues. Trimming removed 1 base from V and 7 bases from J, with 14 bases in between.

This clonotype was observed a few times. The J gene is TRBJ1-5, the V gene TRBV25-1; TRBD1 aligns across 7 bases. CDR3 size: 14 residues. The germline V gene encodes CDR1 MGHDK and CDR2 SYGVNS. Losses at the gene ends were 6 bases for V and 2 bases for J; bases not matched to a gene: 4. The CDR3 DNA reads TGTGCCAGCAGCAATGACAGGGGCAATCAGCCCCAGCATTTT. Its protein is CASSNDRGNQPQHF.

This clonotype was seen at least ten times. The V gene is TRBV3-1, the J gene TRBJ2-3; the D gene is possibly TRBD2 (5 bases). The CDR3 spans 13 residues. Trimming stripped 3 bases from V and 4 bases from J, with 8 bases between. Germline lookup yields CDR1 LGHDT and CDR2 YNNKEL (reference sequence). CDR3 loop: CASSQDSPDTQYF. The CDR3, as DNA: TGTGCCAGCAGCCAGGACTCTCCAGATACGCAGTATTTT.

The V call is TRBV6-9, the J call TRBJ1-2, with 8 bases matching TRBD1. CDR1 MNHGY and CDR2 SVAAGI come from the germline V gene. V dropped 3 bases and J dropped 2; count of bases not matched to a gene: 8. The CDR3 has 16 residues. The chain's CDR3 is CASSYSSGGQNYGYTF. The CDR3 nucleotides are TGTGCCAGCAGTTACAGCTCAGGGGGCCAGAACTATGGCTACACCTTC.

This clonotype was counted between two and nine times. The chain uses TRBV6-1 and TRBJ1-2; D is undetermined. This CDR3 has 13 amino acids. Germline V gene data show CDR1 as MNHNS and CDR2 as SASEGT. The V end lost 7 bases, the J end lost 4 bases, and 13 bases lay between the germline ends. CDR3 coding DNA: TGTGCCAGCACTAAGGGTGGGAGCTATGGCTACACCTTC. Translated, it gives CASTKGGSYGYTF.